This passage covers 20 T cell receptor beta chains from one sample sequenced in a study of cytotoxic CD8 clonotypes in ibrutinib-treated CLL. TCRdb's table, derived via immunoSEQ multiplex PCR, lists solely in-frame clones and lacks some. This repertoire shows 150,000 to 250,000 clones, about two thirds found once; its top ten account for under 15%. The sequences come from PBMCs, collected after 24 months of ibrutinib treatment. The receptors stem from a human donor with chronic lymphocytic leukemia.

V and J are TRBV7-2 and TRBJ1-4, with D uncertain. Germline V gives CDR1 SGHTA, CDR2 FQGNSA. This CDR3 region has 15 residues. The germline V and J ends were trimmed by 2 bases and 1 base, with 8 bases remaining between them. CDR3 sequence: CASSLTRQTNEKLFF. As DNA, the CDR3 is TGTGCCAGCAGCTTAACGCGACAAACTAATGAAAAACTGTTTTTT. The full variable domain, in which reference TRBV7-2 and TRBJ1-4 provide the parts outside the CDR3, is GAGVSQSPSNKVTEKGKDVELRCDPISGHTALYWYRQSLGQGLEFLIYFQGNSAPDKSGLPSDRFSAERTGGSVSTLTIQRTQQEDSAVYLCASSLTRQTNEKLFFGSGTQLSVL.

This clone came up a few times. This CDR3 is CASSLYGAFQPQHF. CDR3 in DNA: TGTGCCAGCAGCTTGTACGGGGCCTTTCAGCCCCAGCATTTT. The chain is built from TRBV5-8 and TRBJ1-5, with D perhaps matching TRBD1 (5 bases). In germline, CDR1 is SGHTS, CDR2 YDEGEE. There are 14 residues in the CDR3. The germline V and J ends were trimmed by 1 base and 6 bases, with 11 bases remaining between them. Together with reference TRBV5-8 and TRBJ1-5, the CDR3 gives the full variable domain: EAGVTQSPTHLIKTRGQQATLRCSPISGHTSVYWYQQALGLGLQFLLWYDEGEERNRGNFPPRFSGRQFPNYSSELNVNALELEDSALYLCASSLYGAFQPQHFGDGTRLSIL.

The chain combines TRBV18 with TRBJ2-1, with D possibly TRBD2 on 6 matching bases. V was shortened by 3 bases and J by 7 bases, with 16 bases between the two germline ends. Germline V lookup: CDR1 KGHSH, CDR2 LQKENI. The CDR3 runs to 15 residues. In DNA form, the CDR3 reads TGTGCCAGCTCACCCTCAACGGGAGTATCAAATGAGCAGTTCTTC. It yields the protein CASSPSTGVSNEQFF.

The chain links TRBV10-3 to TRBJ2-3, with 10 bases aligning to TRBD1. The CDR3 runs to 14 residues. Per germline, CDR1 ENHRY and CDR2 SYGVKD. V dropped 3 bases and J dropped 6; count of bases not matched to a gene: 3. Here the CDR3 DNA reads TGTGCCATCAGTGATTCGGACAGGGGGGATACGCAGTATTTT. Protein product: CAISDSDRGDTQYF.

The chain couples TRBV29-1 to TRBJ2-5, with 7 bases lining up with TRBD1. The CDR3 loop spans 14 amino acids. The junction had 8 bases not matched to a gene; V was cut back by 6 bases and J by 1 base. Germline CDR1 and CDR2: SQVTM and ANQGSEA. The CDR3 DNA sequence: TGCAGCGTAGCGCCGACAGGGTCCCAAGAGACCCAGTACTTC. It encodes CSVAPTGSQETQYF.

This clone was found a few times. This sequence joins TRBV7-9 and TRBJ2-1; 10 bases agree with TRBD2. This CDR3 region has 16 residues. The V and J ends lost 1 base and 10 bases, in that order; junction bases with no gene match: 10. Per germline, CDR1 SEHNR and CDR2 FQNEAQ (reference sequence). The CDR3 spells CASSLVTSGDDVEQFF. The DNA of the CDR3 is TGTGCCAGCAGCTTAGTTACTAGCGGGGACGACGTGGAGCAGTTCTTC.

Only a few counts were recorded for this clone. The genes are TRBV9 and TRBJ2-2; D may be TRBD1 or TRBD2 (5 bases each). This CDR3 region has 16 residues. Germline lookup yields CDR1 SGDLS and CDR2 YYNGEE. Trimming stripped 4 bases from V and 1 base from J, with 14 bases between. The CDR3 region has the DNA TGTGCCAGCAGCACCGGGACGTCCCAGAACACCGGGGAGCTGTTTTTT. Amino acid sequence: CASSTGTSQNTGELFF.

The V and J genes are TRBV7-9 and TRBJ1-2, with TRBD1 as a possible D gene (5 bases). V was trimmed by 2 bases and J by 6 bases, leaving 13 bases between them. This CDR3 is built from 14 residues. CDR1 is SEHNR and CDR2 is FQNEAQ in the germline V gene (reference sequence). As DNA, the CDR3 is TGTGCCAGCAGCTTAACGTCGGGGGGTCATGGCTACACCTTC. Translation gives CASSLTSGGHGYTF.

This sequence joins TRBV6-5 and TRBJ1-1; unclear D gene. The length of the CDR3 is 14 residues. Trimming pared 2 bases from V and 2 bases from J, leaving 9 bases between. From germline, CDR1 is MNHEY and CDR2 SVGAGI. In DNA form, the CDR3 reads TGTGCCAGCAGTTACCGGAGGGCTAACACTGAAGCTTTCTTT. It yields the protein CASSYRRANTEAFF.

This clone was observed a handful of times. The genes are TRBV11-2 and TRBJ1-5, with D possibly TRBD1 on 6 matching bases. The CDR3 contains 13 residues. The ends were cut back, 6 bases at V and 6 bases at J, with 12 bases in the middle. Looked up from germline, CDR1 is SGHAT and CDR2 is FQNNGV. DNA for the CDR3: TGTGCCAGCAGTACAGGGTTCGCTCAGCCCCAGCATTTT. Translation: CASSTGFAQPQHF.

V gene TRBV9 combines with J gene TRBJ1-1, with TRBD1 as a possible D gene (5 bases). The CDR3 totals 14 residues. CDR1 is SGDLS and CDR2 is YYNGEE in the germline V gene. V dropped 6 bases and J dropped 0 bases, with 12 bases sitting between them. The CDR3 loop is CASKEQDLNTEAFF. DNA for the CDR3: TGTGCCAGCAAGGAACAGGACCTGAACACTGAAGCTTTCTTT.

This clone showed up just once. Written as DNA, the CDR3 is TGTGCCAGCAGCGTAGGGGTGGGACTAGTCACTTACAATGAGCAGTTCTTC. Amino acids: CASSVGVGLVTYNEQFF. V gene TRBV9 combines with J gene TRBJ2-1; 8 positions match TRBD2. The CDR3 has 17 residues. Germline CDR1 SGDLS, CDR2 YYNGEE. Germline trimming cut 0 bases from V and 4 bases from J; bases unmatched to any gene: 9. The variable domain in full, with the rest retrieved from reference TRBV9 and TRBJ2-1, is DSGVTQTPKHLITATGQRVTLRCSPRSGDLSVYWYQQSLDQGLQFLIQYYNGEERAKGNILERFSAQQFPDLHSELNLSSLELGDSALYFCASSVGVGLVTYNEQFFGPGTRLTVL.

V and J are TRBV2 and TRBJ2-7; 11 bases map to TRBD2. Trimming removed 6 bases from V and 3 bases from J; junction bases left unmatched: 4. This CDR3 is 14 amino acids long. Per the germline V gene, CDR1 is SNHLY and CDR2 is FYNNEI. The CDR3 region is CASRLAGGFYEQYF. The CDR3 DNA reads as TGTGCCAGCAGGTTAGCGGGAGGGTTCTACGAGCAGTACTTC.

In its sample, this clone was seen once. The CDR3 DNA reads as TGTGCCAGCAGTCAAGAAAACAGGGTGGGCTACACCTTC. This encodes CASSQENRVGYTF. The chain uses TRBV6-5 and TRBJ1-2, with a possible D match to TRBD1 (6 bases). The CDR3 has 13 amino acids. Germline V gene lookup returns CDR1 MNHEY and CDR2 SVGAGI. V gave up 5 bases and J gave up 8 bases, with 15 bases separating them.

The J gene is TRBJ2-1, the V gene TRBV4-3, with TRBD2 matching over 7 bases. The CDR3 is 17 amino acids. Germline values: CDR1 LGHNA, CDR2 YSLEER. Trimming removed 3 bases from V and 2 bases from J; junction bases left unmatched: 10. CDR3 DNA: TGCGCCAGCAGCCAGACCTACCGGGACTACGCCTACAATGAGCAGTTCTTC. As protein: CASSQTYRDYAYNEQFF.

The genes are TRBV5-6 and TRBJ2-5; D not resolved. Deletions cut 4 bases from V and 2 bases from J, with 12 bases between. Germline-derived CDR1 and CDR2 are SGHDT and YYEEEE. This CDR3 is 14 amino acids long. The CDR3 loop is CASSRSGLQETQYF. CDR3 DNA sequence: TGTGCCAGCAGCAGATCCGGGTTACAAGAGACCCAGTACTTC.

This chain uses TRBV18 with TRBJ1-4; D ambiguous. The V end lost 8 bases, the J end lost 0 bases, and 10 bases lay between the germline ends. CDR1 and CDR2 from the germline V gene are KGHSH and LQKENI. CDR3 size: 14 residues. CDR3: CASQQVATNEKLFF. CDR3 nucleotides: TGTGCCAGCCAGCAGGTTGCAACTAATGAAAAACTGTTTTTT. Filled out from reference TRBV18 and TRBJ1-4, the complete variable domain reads NAGVMQNPRHLVRRRGQEARLRCSPMKGHSHVYWYRQLPEEGLKFMVYLQKENIIDESGMPKERFSAEFPKEGPSILRIQQVVRGDSAAYFCASQQVATNEKLFFGSGTQLSVL.

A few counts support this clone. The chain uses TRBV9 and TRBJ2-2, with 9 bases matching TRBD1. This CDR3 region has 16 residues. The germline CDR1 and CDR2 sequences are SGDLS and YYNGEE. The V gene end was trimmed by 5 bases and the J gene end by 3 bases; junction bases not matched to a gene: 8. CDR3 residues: CASSAYRQGDTGELFF. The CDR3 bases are TGTGCCAGCAGTGCATACCGACAGGGGGACACCGGGGAGCTGTTTTTT.

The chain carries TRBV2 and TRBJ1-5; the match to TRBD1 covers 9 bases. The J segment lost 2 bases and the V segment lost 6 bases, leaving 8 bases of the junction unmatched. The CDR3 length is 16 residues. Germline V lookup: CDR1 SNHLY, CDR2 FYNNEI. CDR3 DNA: TGTGCCAGCAGGGGGACAGGGTTCAGGGGCAATCAGCCCCAGCATTTT. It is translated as CASRGTGFRGNQPQHF.

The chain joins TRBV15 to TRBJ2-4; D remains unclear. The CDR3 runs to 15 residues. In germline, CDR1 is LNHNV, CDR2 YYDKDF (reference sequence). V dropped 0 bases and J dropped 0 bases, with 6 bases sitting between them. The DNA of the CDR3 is TGTGCCACCAGCAGAGATGGGGTAGCCAAAAACATTCAGTACTTC. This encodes CATSRDGVAKNIQYF.